This T cell receptor beta chain was profiled in a study of cytomegalovirus exposure and HLA in healthy donors. Turning to this clone: Antigen specificity is unknown.

Study-wide results and limits: Trimming of TCR beta V- and J-genes showed a link, identified in a later analysis, to a missense DCLRE1C variant. Per a prior analysis, the majority of TCR beta V segments were productive roughly 87% or roughly 30% of the time. Later, an analysis found that common viral pathogens appeared to be linked with several of the most significant clusters.

PCR was performed using 60 Vbeta and 13 Jbeta primers. Clones were read by immunoSEQ multiplex PCR, and TCRdb kept only the in-frame ones, dropping some. The sample has about 120,000 clones, 75% to 85% seen once; the top ten hold approximately 8.8%. V gave up 8 bases and J gave up 8 bases, with 18 bases separating them. The CDR3 is 12 residues long. Germline V lookup: CDR1 GTSNPN, CDR2 SVGIG (reference sequence). This sequence originates from a female donor in good health and CMV-seropositive. Sequenced material: PBMCs. The V and J genes are TRBV30 and TRBJ1-2; maybe TRBD1 (5 bases). The CDR3 DNA sequence: TGTGCCACCTATGTGGGAGGGACCGGCTACACCTTC. Translation gives CATYVGGTGYTF.